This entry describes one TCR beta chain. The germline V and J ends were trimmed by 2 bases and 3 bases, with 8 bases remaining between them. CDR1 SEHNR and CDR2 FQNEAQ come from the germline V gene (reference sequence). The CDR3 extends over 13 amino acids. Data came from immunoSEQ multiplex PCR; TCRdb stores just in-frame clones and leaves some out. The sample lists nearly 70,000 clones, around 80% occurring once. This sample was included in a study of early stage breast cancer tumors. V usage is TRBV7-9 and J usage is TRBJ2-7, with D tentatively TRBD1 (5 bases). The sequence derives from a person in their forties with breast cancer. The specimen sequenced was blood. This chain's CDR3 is CASSLLGDYEQYF. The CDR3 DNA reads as TGTGCCAGCAGCTTATTAGGGGACTACGAGCAGTACTTC.